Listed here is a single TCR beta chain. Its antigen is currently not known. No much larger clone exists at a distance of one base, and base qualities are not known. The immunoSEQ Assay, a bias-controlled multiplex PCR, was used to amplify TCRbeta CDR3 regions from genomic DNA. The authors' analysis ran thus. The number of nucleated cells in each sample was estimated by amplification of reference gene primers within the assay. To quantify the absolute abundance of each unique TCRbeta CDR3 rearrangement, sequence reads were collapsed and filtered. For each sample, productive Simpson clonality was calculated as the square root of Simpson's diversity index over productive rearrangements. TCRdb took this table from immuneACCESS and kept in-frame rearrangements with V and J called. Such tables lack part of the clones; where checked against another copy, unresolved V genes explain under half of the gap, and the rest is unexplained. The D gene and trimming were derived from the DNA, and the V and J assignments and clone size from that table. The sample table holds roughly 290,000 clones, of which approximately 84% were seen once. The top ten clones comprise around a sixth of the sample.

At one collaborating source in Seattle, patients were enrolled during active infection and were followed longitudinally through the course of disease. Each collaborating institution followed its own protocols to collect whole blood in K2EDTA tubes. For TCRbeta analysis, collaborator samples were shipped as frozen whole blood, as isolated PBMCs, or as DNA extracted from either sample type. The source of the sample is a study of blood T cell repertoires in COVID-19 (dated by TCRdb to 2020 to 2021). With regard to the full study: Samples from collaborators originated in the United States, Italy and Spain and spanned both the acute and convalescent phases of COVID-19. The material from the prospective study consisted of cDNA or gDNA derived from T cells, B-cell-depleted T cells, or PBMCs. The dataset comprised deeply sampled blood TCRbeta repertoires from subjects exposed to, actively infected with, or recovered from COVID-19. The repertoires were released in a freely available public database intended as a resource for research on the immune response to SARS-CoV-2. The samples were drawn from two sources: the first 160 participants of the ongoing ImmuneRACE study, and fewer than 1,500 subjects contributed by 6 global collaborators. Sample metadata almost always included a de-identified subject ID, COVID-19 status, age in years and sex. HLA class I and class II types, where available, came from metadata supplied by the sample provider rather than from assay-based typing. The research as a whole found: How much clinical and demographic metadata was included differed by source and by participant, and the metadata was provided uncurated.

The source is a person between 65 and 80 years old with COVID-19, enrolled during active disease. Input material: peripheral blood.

The DNA reads as follows: TGTGCCAGCAGCTTAGCGGGGACAGGGGGTCACACTGAAGCTTTCTTT. This codes for CASSLAGTGGHTEAFF. The chain was built from TRBV7-9 and TRBJ1-1; 11 nucleotides in the junction match TRBD1. Reading the germline V gene (reference sequence) gives CDR1 SEHNR and CDR2 FQNEAQ. Its CDR3 holds 16 amino acids, cysteine through phenylalanine. Left in the record is the CDR3 DNA by itself, 48 bases read in frame from the first base. Trimming accounts for 0 bases at V and 3 bases at J, while the number of junction bases matched to no gene is 3.